Shown below are 10 T cell receptor beta chains from a single sample sequenced in a study of T cells after yellow fever vaccination. TCRdb re-analysed the 5' RACE reads in MiXCR, keeping a single row per CDR3 protein. The sample has some 100,000 distinct CDR3 sequences; 7.2% are singletons. This material consisted of CD4+ T cells sorted from PBMCs, taken more than 35 days after the first yellow fever vaccination. The source is a man aged 18 to 35 who received the YFV17D yellow fever vaccine.

This clonotype was seen at least ten times. V and J are TRBV18 and TRBJ1-5, with a tentative D call TRBD1 (5 bases). The V and J ends lost 3 bases and 6 bases respectively, with 9 bases between them. CDR1 is KGHSH, CDR2 LQKENI, per germline. The length of the CDR3 is 13 residues. The CDR3 coding sequence is TGTGCCAGCTCACCGGGGGGGGGTCAGCCCCAGCATTTT. Its translation is CASSPGGGQPQHF.

This clonotype occurred many times. This sequence joins TRBV5-1 and TRBJ2-2, with D unresolved. With 8 bases removed from V and 2 bases from J, the gap between germline ends came to 7 bases. CDR1 is SGHRS and CDR2 is YFSETQ in the germline V gene. The CDR3 spans 12 residues. The CDR3 DNA reads as TGCGCCAGTCACGTAAACACCGGGGAGCTGTTTTTT. Translation gives CASHVNTGELFF.

This clonotype occurred many times. The rearrangement joins TRBV18 to TRBJ1-3, with D uncertain. V was clipped by 5 bases and J by 0 bases, with 11 bases between them. The germline CDR1 and CDR2 sequences are KGHSH and LQKENI. CDR3 length: 15 residues. In nucleotides, the CDR3 is TGTGCCAGCTCAGAACAGATCGGCTCTGGAAACACCATATATTTT. Translating it yields CASSEQIGSGNTIYF.

The chain recombines TRBV20-1 with TRBJ2-5; D perhaps matches TRBD2 (5 bases). Germline lookup yields CDR1 DFQATT and CDR2 SNEGSKA (reference sequence). This CDR3 region has 15 residues. The V end lost 1 base, the J end lost 1 base, and 13 bases lay between the germline ends. The CDR3 nucleotides are TGCAGTGCTAGAGGAGGAGGACGGGCCCAAGAGACCCAGTACTTC. The encoded protein is CSARGGGRAQETQYF.

This clonotype has at least ten counts. The chain combines TRBV2 with TRBJ2-5; D might be TRBD2 (5 bases). This CDR3 has 14 residues. Germline V gene data show CDR1 as SNHLY and CDR2 as FYNNEI. Between the trimmed V and J ends, which lost 6 bases and 2 bases, there was a span of 13 bases. CDR3 in DNA: TGTGCCAGCAGCCGGGGTTTAGTGCAAGAGACCCAGTACTTC. As protein: CASSRGLVQETQYF. Using reference TRBV2 and TRBJ2-5 for the parts outside the CDR3, the full variable domain is EPEVTQTPSHQVTQMGQEVILRCVPISNHLYFYWYRQILGQKVEFLVSFYNNEISEKSEIFDDQFSVERPDGSNFTLKIRSTKLEDSAMYFCASSRGLVQETQYFGPGTRLLVL.

This clonotype was observed a handful of times. CDR3 coding DNA: TGTGCCAGCAGCTTCCTGAACCCCGGGGTGCCCTCTGGAAACACCATATATTTT. Encoded protein: CASSFLNPGVPSGNTIYF. The chain recombines TRBV7-2 with TRBJ1-3; D not certain. CDR3 size: 18 residues. The V end lost 3 bases, the J end lost 0 bases, and 18 bases lay between the germline ends. Germline CDR1 is SGHTA and CDR2 is FQGNSA.

At least ten counts were recorded for this clonotype. The chain uses TRBV3-1 and TRBJ1-3; D remains unclear. With 4 bases removed from V and 4 bases from J, the gap between germline ends came to 11 bases. Germline V gene lookup returns CDR1 LGHDT and CDR2 YNNKEL (reference sequence). This CDR3 region has 14 residues. Here the CDR3 reads CASSLGRVGNTIYF. The CDR3 nucleotides read TGTGCCAGCAGCCTCGGGAGGGTAGGAAACACCATATATTTT.

Concerning this clonotype: One base away lies a much larger clone, so this may be a sequencing read error. The chain has TRBV20-1 and TRBJ1-6, with 7 bases that match TRBD1. Germline CDR1 reads DFQATT; CDR2 reads SNEGSKA (reference sequence). After removal of 5 bases from V and 10 bases from J, the junction contained 8 bases not matched to a gene. The CDR3 runs 13 residues. The CDR3 loop is CSAVDRVKSPLHF. DNA of the CDR3: TGCAGTGCTGTAGACAGGGTTAAGTCACCCCTCCACTTT.

This clonotype was detected ten times or more. This chain uses TRBV7-2 with TRBJ2-2; D gene ambiguous. The ends were cut back, 0 bases at V and 7 bases at J, with 12 bases in the middle. This CDR3 is 15 amino acids long. CDR1 and CDR2 (germline): SGHTA, FQGNSA. The CDR3 sequence: CASSLAASEGGELFF. The CDR3, as DNA: TGTGCCAGCAGCTTAGCGGCCAGCGAAGGCGGGGAGCTGTTTTTT.

This clonotype occurred many times. V and J are TRBV20-1 and TRBJ2-4; D possibly uses TRBD1 or TRBD2 (5 bases each). Germline loops: CDR1 DFQATT, CDR2 SNEGSKA (reference sequence). The length of the CDR3 is 13 residues. Trimming stripped 7 bases from V and 7 bases from J, with 17 bases between. This CDR3 reads CSGQGRSINIQYF. The CDR3 DNA is TGCAGTGGGCAGGGACGGTCCATTAACATTCAGTACTTC.